The next 2 T cell receptor beta chains were all read from a single sample in a study of OX40 agonist ivuxolimab in advanced cancers. Here immunoSEQ multiplex PCR was the method, and the copy in TCRdb shows in-frame clones only, minus some. The table records about 40,000 clones, 75% to 85% of them present only once. The sample was CD4+ or CD8+ T cells sorted from blood, taken in a trial of the OX40 agonist ivuxolimab. Source of these receptors: an adult with an advanced solid tumor such as melanoma, head and neck, liver or kidney cancer.

The chain combines TRBV6-4 with TRBJ2-2, with D uncertain. The CDR3 covers 15 residues. Germline V gene data show CDR1 as MRHNA and CDR2 as SNTAGT. V dropped 5 bases and J dropped 4 bases, with 14 bases sitting between them. CDR3 nucleotide sequence: TGTGCCAGCAGTCCCGGACCGTCGGGCACCGGGGAGCTGTTTTTT. Its translation: CASSPGPSGTGELFF.

The chain employs TRBV30 and TRBJ1-1; 9 nucleotides line up with TRBD1. This CDR3 has 15 residues. Germline CDR1 reads GTSNPN; CDR2 reads SVGIG (reference sequence). V trimming: 2 bases; J trimming: 3 bases; junction bases outside the gene matches: 7. CDR3 loop: CAWSPLTGGDTEAFF. The CDR3 region has the DNA TGTGCCTGGAGTCCGCTGACAGGGGGGGACACTGAAGCTTTCTTT.